This passage covers 5 T cell receptor beta chains from one sample sequenced in a study of blood T cell repertoires in COVID-19. Clones were sequenced by immunoSEQ multiplex PCR, and TCRdb holds only the in-frame ones, with some missing. The sample has just over 35,000 clones, around nine tenths seen once. Input material: peripheral blood. The receptors were gathered from a human donor in a cohort sampled during active COVID-19.

CDR3 bases: TGTGCCAGCACCCAGGGAACGACTAATGAAAAACTGTTTTTT. It specifies CASTQGTTNEKLFF. The V and J genes are TRBV2 and TRBJ1-4, with D tentatively TRBD1 (5 bases). This CDR3 contains 14 residues. The germline V gene has CDR1 SNHLY and CDR2 FYNNEI. Trimming stripped 7 bases from V and 2 bases from J, with 11 bases between. Filled out from reference TRBV2 and TRBJ1-4, the complete variable domain reads EPEVTQTPSHQVTQMGQEVILRCVPISNHLYFYWYRQILGQKVEFLVSFYNNEISEKSEIFDDQFSVERPDGSNFTLKIRSTKLEDSAMYFCASTQGTTNEKLFFGSGTQLSVL.

This clone has a single count. The chain recombines TRBV6-5 with TRBJ1-6, with a possible D match to TRBD1 (5 bases). The germline CDR1 and CDR2 sequences are MNHEY and SVGAGI. The CDR3 is made up of 15 amino acids. V was trimmed by 10 bases and J by 7 bases, leaving 20 bases between them. The CDR3 sequence is CATTPWAGENSPLHF. The CDR3 DNA is TGTGCCACCACCCCATGGGCGGGGGAAAATTCACCCCTCCACTTT.

The chain couples TRBV6-5 to TRBJ1-1; D call uncertain. With 6 bases removed from V and 1 base from J, the gap between germline ends came to 15 bases. CDR1 MNHEY and CDR2 SVGAGI come from the germline V gene. The CDR3 has 15 amino acids. The DNA for the CDR3 is TGTGCCAGCAGCTTTACACCGGAGGGGAACACTGAAGCTTTCTTT. It is translated as CASSFTPEGNTEAFF.

The gene calls are TRBV5-1 and TRBJ2-1; the D gene is possibly TRBD2 (6 bases). Germline CDR1 reads SGHRS; CDR2 reads YFSETQ. The CDR3 sequence is 16 residues long. V lost 2 bases and J 0 bases, leaving 12 bases between the germline ends. This CDR3 reads CASSFLGGSSYNEQFF. The CDR3 nucleotides read TGCGCCAGCAGCTTCCTTGGAGGGAGCTCCTACAATGAGCAGTTCTTC.

This clone was seen just once. A read error may account for a junction end that differs from germline. V gene TRBV30 combines with J gene TRBJ2-1; TRBD1 matches at 9 bases. The CDR3 has 11 residues. The germline V gene has CDR1 GTSNPN and CDR2 SVGIG (reference sequence). As DNA, the CDR3 is TGTGCCTGGAGTCCCCGGGACAGGGCCCTCTTC. This sequence encodes CAWSPRDRALF.